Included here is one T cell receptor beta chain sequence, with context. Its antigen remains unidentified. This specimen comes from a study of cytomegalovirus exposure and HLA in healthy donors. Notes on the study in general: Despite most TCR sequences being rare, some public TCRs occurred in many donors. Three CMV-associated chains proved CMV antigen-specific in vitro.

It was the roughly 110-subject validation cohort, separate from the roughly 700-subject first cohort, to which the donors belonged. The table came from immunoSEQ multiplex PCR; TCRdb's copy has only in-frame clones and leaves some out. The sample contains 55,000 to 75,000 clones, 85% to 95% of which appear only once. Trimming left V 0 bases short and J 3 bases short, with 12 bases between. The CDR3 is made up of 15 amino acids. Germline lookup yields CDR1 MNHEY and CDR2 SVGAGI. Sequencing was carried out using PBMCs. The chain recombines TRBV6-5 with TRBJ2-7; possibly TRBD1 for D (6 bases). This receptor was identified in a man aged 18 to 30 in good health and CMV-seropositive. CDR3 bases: TGTGCCAGCAGTTACTCAGGACAGCCTCACTACGAGCAGTACTTC. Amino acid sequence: CASSYSGQPHYEQYF.